Below, 27 T cell receptor beta chains from the same sample are listed, as sequenced in a study of T cells in Graves' hyperthyroidism and ophthalmopathy. Amplification yielded TCR beta CDR3 regions, with RNA transcripts as the source. The primer set for the first-round RT-PCR of the TCR CDR3 was HTBI. TCRdb analysed the multiplex PCR reads with MiXCR anew, one entry per CDR3 protein. This table holds about 610,000 distinct CDR3 sequences, roughly 14% found once. Sequenced material: blood. All receptors derive from a woman in her 40s with Graves' ophthalmopathy.

At least ten counts were recorded for this clonotype. The chain couples TRBV6-2 or TRBV6-3 to TRBJ2-2, with D maybe TRBD1 (6 bases). In germline, CDR1 is MNHEY, CDR2 SVGEGT. Trimming pared 8 bases from V and 1 base from J, leaving 11 bases between. CDR3 length: 14 residues. The CDR3 here is CASCNRENTGELFF. CDR3 nucleotides: TGTGCCAGCTGTAACAGGGAGAACACCGGGGAGCTGTTTTTT.

This clonotype was detected many times. The chain uses TRBV19 and TRBJ1-6; TRBD1 matches at 8 bases. Germline V gives CDR1 LNHDA, CDR2 SQIVND (reference sequence). The CDR3 runs to 15 residues. V dropped 6 bases and J dropped 5; count of bases not matched to a gene: 6. The CDR3 sequence is CASRTRQGNNSPLHF. For the CDR3, the DNA is TGTGCCAGTAGAACCAGACAGGGGAATAATTCACCCCTCCACTTT.

The chain uses TRBV7-3 and TRBJ2-2, with D tentatively TRBD1 or TRBD2 (5 bases each). Germline CDR1 reads SGHTA; CDR2 reads FQGTGA. V shed 4 bases and J shed 8 bases, with 14 bases lying between them. This CDR3 has 14 residues. CDR3 in amino acids: CASSWTGARGELFF. The CDR3 nucleotides read TGTGCCAGCAGCTGGACCGGGGCGAGGGGGGAGCTGTTTTTT.

This clonotype was observed at least ten times. The chain is built from TRBV20-1 and TRBJ2-5; D is undetermined. V lost 1 base and J 4 bases, leaving 7 bases between the germline ends. Germline CDR1 DFQATT, CDR2 SNEGSKA (reference sequence). The CDR3 has 12 amino acids. The CDR3 DNA sequence: TGCAGTGCTAGAGGTACCGGAGAGACCCAGTACTTC. This encodes CSARGTGETQYF.

This clonotype showed up many times. Germline is not matched at one junction end, which may reflect a read error. V and J are TRBV4-1 and TRBJ2-2; D is perhaps TRBD2 (5 bases). This CDR3 spans 16 amino acids. Germline V gene sequence: CDR1 MGHRA, CDR2 YSYEKL. The CDR3 protein is CASSQEERQLTGELLF. DNA of the CDR3: TGCGCCAGCAGCCAAGAAGAAAGGCAACTCACCGGGGAGCTGCTTTTT.

This clonotype has at least ten counts. The CDR3 coding sequence is TGTGCCAGCAGTTACCCGGGACAACGGAACACTGAAGCTTTCTTT. Its protein is CASSYPGQRNTEAFF. V is TRBV12-3 or TRBV12-4 and J is TRBJ1-1, with a possible D match to TRBD1 (6 bases). Trimming left V 4 bases short and J 1 base short, with 13 bases between. CDR3 length: 15 residues.

This clonotype occurred many times. The V and J genes are TRBV12-3 or TRBV12-4 and TRBJ2-6, with a tentative D call TRBD1 (5 bases). The CDR3 runs 17 residues. Trimming pared 6 bases from V and 0 bases from J, leaving 15 bases between. CDR3 sequence: CASRNRTYPSGANVLTF. CDR3 bases: TGTGCCAGCAGAAACAGGACATATCCCTCTGGGGCCAACGTCCTGACTTTC.

CDR3 nucleotide sequence: TGTGCCAGCAGTTATCGGCCTAGCGGGGGGAACACCGGGGAGCTGTTTTTT. Amino acids: CASSYRPSGGNTGELFF. The V gene is TRBV12-3 or TRBV12-4, the J gene TRBJ2-2; 10 bases line up with TRBD2. The trim removed 4 bases at V and 1 base at J, leaving 6 bases unmatched. This CDR3 is 17 amino acids long.

This clonotype came up a few times. The CDR3 DNA reads TGCAGCGTTCTCTGGACTAGCGGGAGCGAAGCCTACGAGCAGTACTTC. Protein: CSVLWTSGSEAYEQYF. V usage is TRBV29-1 and J usage is TRBJ2-7, with 13 bases lining up with TRBD2. The ends lost 5 bases at V and 2 bases at J; junction bases unmatched: 9. Germline V gene lookup returns CDR1 SQVTM and CDR2 ANQGSEA. The CDR3 totals 16 residues.

Ten or more counts support this clonotype. The chain employs TRBV20-1 and TRBJ2-5; D unresolved. CDR3 length equals 13 residues. Trimming cost V 0 bases and J 0 bases, with 5 bases left between them. Germline CDR1 reads DFQATT; CDR2 reads SNEGSKA (reference sequence). CDR3: CSARDGNQETQYF. The DNA of the CDR3 is TGCAGTGCTAGAGATGGCAACCAAGAGACCCAGTACTTC.

This clonotype was detected ten times or more. CDR3 DNA sequence: TGTGCCACCAGCAGAGATACAGGGTTACCATACTTC. Translating gives CATSRDTGLPYF. The rearrangement links TRBV15 to TRBJ2-7; a possible D gene is TRBD1 (6 bases). The CDR3 covers 12 residues. The germline gives CDR1 LNHNV, CDR2 YYDKDF (reference sequence). V lost 0 bases, J lost 13 bases, and 13 bases lay in between.

This clonotype showed up many times. V is TRBV7-8 and J is TRBJ2-2; the D call may be TRBD1 or TRBD2 (6 bases each). This CDR3 is 15 amino acids long. V was trimmed by 4 bases and J by 7 bases, leaving 16 bases between them. Germline lookup yields CDR1 SGHVS and CDR2 FQNEAQ. CDR3 bases: TGTGCCAGCAGCTCCGGGGGCGGAGGGGACGGGGAGCTGTTTTTT. Amino acids: CASSSGGGGDGELFF.

The chain couples TRBV3-1 to TRBJ2-2, with a weak D call TRBD2 (5 bases). The CDR3 consists of 14 residues. CDR1 and CDR2 (germline): LGHDT, YNNKEL (reference sequence). The V and J ends lost 4 bases and 7 bases respectively, with 13 bases between them. The CDR3 reads CASSLPFGGGELFF. The CDR3 bases are TGTGCCAGCAGCCTGCCGTTTGGAGGCGGGGAGCTGTTTTTT.

The chain links TRBV27 to TRBJ1-6; 8 bases map to TRBD1. The V segment lost 7 bases and the J segment 7 bases; nucleotides outside the gene matches: 6. Germline lookup yields CDR1 MNHEY and CDR2 SMNVEV (reference sequence). The CDR3 consists of 14 residues. The CDR3 DNA sequence: TGTGCCAGCACCTCCCCAGGGGGCAATTCACCCCTCCACTTT. It yields the protein CASTSPGGNSPLHF.

This clonotype has ten or more counts. The chain employs TRBV12-3 or TRBV12-4 and TRBJ2-7; TRBD1 aligns across 7 bases. This CDR3 is built from 15 residues. J was trimmed by 1 base and V by 5 bases; bases with no gene match: 8. The CDR3 reads CASSLTGVGSYEQYF. CDR3 DNA sequence: TGTGCCAGCAGTCTAACAGGGGTGGGGTCCTACGAGCAGTACTTC.

This clonotype was counted between two and nine times. The chain has TRBV6-2 or TRBV6-3 and TRBJ1-5; the match to TRBD1 covers 8 bases. The CDR3 extends over 17 amino acids. Germline CDR1 reads MNHEY; CDR2 reads SVGEGT. Germline trimming cut 4 bases from V and 1 base from J; bases unmatched to any gene: 9. The DNA for the CDR3 is TGTGCCAGCAGTTTCGGGCAGGGGGCTGGAAGCAATCAGCCCCAGCATTTT. Its protein is CASSFGQGAGSNQPQHF.

This clonotype was picked up many times. This chain connects TRBV20-1 to TRBJ2-5; D gene ambiguous. The germline V and J ends were trimmed by 2 bases and 0 bases, with 16 bases remaining between them. CDR3 length: 16 residues. Germline loops: CDR1 DFQATT, CDR2 SNEGSKA (reference sequence). CDR3 region: CSARPQAPEYQETQYF. CDR3 in DNA: TGCAGTGCTAGACCCCAGGCCCCGGAGTACCAAGAGACCCAGTACTTC.

This clonotype was recorded at least ten times. The chain uses TRBV2 and TRBJ2-7; no clear D. Per the germline V gene, CDR1 is SNHLY and CDR2 is FYNNEI. The V end lost 7 bases, the J end lost 5 bases, and 12 bases lay between the germline ends. The CDR3 consists of 12 residues. DNA of the CDR3: TGTGCCAGCACCCCAAATTCCCACGAGCAGTACTTC. Translating it yields CASTPNSHEQYF.

At least ten counts were recorded for this clonotype. V usage is TRBV10-3 and J usage is TRBJ2-7; a possible D gene is TRBD1 (5 bases). The V and J ends lost 10 bases and 0 bases respectively, with 13 bases between them. The CDR3 is made up of 13 amino acids. Germline CDR1 reads ENHRY; CDR2 reads SYGVKD. CDR3 in DNA: TGTGCCACCCGCGACAGATTCTCCTACGAGCAGTACTTC. This codes for CATRDRFSYEQYF.

The chain combines TRBV20-1 with TRBJ2-5, with 9 bases matching TRBD1. Trimming cost V 7 bases and J 5 bases; bases outside gene matches: 11. This CDR3 is 14 amino acids long. Germline CDR1 DFQATT, CDR2 SNEGSKA (reference sequence). CDR3 residues: CSVPRTGVGETQYF. The CDR3 DNA follows: TGCAGTGTCCCTCGGACAGGGGTCGGCGAGACCCAGTACTTC.

This clonotype was detected many times. The CDR3 reads CASSSGGNTIYF. DNA for the CDR3: TGTGCCAGCAGTTCTGGGGGAAACACCATATATTTT. V and J are TRBV6-5 and TRBJ1-3; D is undetermined. Per the germline V gene, CDR1 is MNHEY and CDR2 is SVGAGI. The CDR3 is made up of 12 amino acids. V gave up 4 bases and J gave up 4 bases, with 5 bases separating them.

Ten or more counts support this clonotype. This chain uses TRBV28 with TRBJ2-7, with D perhaps given as TRBD1 or TRBD2 (5 bases each). The length of the CDR3 is 14 residues. The germline V gene encodes CDR1 MDHEN and CDR2 SYDVKM. Between the trimmed V and J ends, which lost 7 bases and 1 base, there was a span of 14 bases. This CDR3 is CASTLGTASYEQYF. The CDR3 DNA is TGTGCCAGCACCTTGGGGACGGCGTCCTACGAGCAGTACTTC.

At least ten counts were recorded for this clonotype. The genes are TRBV6-4 and TRBJ2-2, with D possibly being TRBD1 (5 bases). Germline CDR1 reads MRHNA; CDR2 reads SNTAGT. With 7 bases removed from V and 6 bases from J, the gap between germline ends came to 24 bases. This CDR3 has 17 amino acids. CDR3 sequence reads: CASNLGHFLKGSGELFF. CDR3 nucleotide sequence: TGTGCCAGCAACCTAGGACACTTTCTTAAGGGTTCCGGGGAGCTGTTTTTT.

This clonotype was counted ten times or more. Germline and junction disagree at one end, which may indicate a read error. The chain combines TRBV19 with TRBJ2-5; TRBD2 might be the D (5 bases). CDR3 size: 14 residues. The V gene's germline CDR1 is LNHDA and CDR2 SQIVND (reference sequence). CDR3 protein: CASSTRGLQGTQYF. CDR3 DNA: TGTGCCAGTAGTACTCGTGGACTCCAAGGGACCCAGTACTTC.

V and J are TRBV6-1 and TRBJ1-1, with 10 bases identical to TRBD1. Germline trimming cut 7 bases from V and 4 bases from J; bases unmatched to any gene: 9. The CDR3 contains 15 residues. Germline CDR1 is MNHNS and CDR2 is SASEGT. The CDR3 sequence is CASTRGQGKSTEAFF. DNA for the CDR3: TGTGCCAGCACCCGGGGACAGGGGAAGAGCACTGAAGCTTTCTTT.

In this sample, this clonotype turned up a few times. The rearrangement uses TRBV27 and TRBJ2-3, with D hard to call. CDR3 length: 12 amino acids. Trimming pared 5 bases from V and 4 bases from J, leaving 7 bases between. Per germline, CDR1 MNHEY and CDR2 SMNVEV (reference sequence). Here the CDR3 reads CASSRQADTQYF. In DNA, the CDR3 is TGTGCCAGCAGTCGCCAAGCAGATACGCAGTATTTT.

This clonotype was counted ten times or more. V is TRBV6-5 and J is TRBJ1-5; a weak D match, TRBD1 (5 bases). This CDR3 comprises 16 residues. Trimming removed 6 bases at V and 0 bases at J, with 15 bases between. Germline V CDR1 and CDR2: MNHEY, SVGAGI. The CDR3 bases are TGTGCCAGCAGCTCCTCTAGGACATTTAGCAATCAGCCCCAGCATTTT. Translation: CASSSSRTFSNQPQHF.